The subject of this entry is one T cell receptor beta chain. No cognate antigen has been identified for it. No quality values exist for individual bases; no much larger clone is one base distant. This sample is part of a study of Graves' ophthalmopathy and Graves' hyperthyroidism listed by TCRdb under 2018. The study in broad terms: Peripheral blood samples were taken at the time of initial diagnosis, before any treatment was given. The independent validation cohort included 18 to 20 hyperthyroidism patients plus 17 patients who later progressed from hyperthyroidism to ophthalmopathy. The study used TCR beta repertoire signatures to distinguish Graves' ophthalmopathy from Graves' hyperthyroidism and to predict progression to ophthalmopathy. T-cell repertoires of thyroid tissue and blood were compared in six or seven hyperthyroidism patients. In total, some 130 blood samples were TCR-sequenced: fewer than 50 ophthalmopathy, approximately 80 hyperthyroidism and some 17 hyperthyroidism-to-ophthalmopathy patients. Once sampling was done, hyperthyroidism patients were given methimazole at a starting dose of 30 mg daily, while ophthalmopathy patients were given high-dose intravenous methylprednisolone. To explore V-J signatures that distinguish ophthalmopathy from hyperthyroidism, a discovery set of more than 90 patients was enrolled, made up of 40 to 45 with ophthalmopathy and 55 to 65 with stable hyperthyroidism. The 95 to 100 discovery patients were divided at random into training and test sets in a 7:3 ratio.

Ophthalmopathy patients had moderately to severely active disease, Clinical Activity Score of at least 3, NOSPECS grade of at least 4, and disease duration under 3 months. Patients were excluded if they had other autoimmune diseases, uncontrolled infections, pregnancy or lactation. Clinical symptoms, serum thyroxine, TRAb, thyroid ultrasound and orbital computed tomography formed the basis of the diagnosis. Ficoll-Paque density gradient centrifugation was used to isolate PBMCs from approximately 10 ml of fresh peripheral blood. Trizol reagent was used to extract the total RNA, and its quality was then checked on an Agilent 2100 Bioanalyzer. TCR beta CDR3 regions were amplified from RNA transcripts for repertoire sequencing. The first round was an RT-PCR using HTBI primers with the Qiagen OneStep RT-PCR kit, and this first round was followed by a second-round multiplex PCR, then size selection and purification. The libraries underwent paired-end sequencing with 100 bp reads on an Illumina HiSeq2000. Per the authors' processing: Reads were processed with SOAPnuke, discarding reads with adapters, uncalled bases, mean Phred below 15, or no exact constant-primer or identifier match. COPE v1.2.5 was used to merge high-quality paired reads. Clonotypes were defined as unique nucleotide sequences and were aligned to IMGT TRB V, D and J references using MiTCR v1.1. The analysis was limited to V-J combinations with a frequency above 0.0001, which together covered around 99% of the repertoires. A TCR clonal expansion and chaos score per V-J combination was defined as the ratio of F50 clonal expansion to chaos observed in the TCRdist matrix. Welch's t-statistics and random forest were used to reduce features to about 13 V-J combinations, which were fed into a naive Bayes classifier. Thyroid-blood repertoire similarity was quantified with the Morisita-Horn index. In-frame beta chains were kept once TCRdb had trimmed the public reads at Q25 with fastp and called clones with MiXCR. Every CDR3 protein is listed once, alongside the most common genes and DNA of its rows. None of the V and J calls come from the authors' own analysis; TCRdb made them. The sample table holds approximately 500,000 distinct CDR3 sequences, of which 13% to 15% were seen once. 9.8% of the sample is held by the ten biggest clonotypes.

The paper as a whole reports these results and caveats: In cross-validation, the 13-signature model distinguished ophthalmopathy from stable hyperthyroidism with around 90% sensitivity and about 81% specificity, while in the test set the corresponding values were roughly 80% and 75%. No statistical method was used to set the sample size in advance, and the investigators knew which group each participant was assigned to. In validation, the model predicted ophthalmopathy progression with about 71% sensitivity and roughly 72% specificity; some 13 predicted patients were CT-confirmed with GO in a median of roughly 6.8 months. Most expanded thyroid clonotypes with a frequency above 0.001 also appeared in blood, which suggests that blood repertoires may reflect the immune response in the thyroid.

CDR1 and CDR2, per the germline V gene, are MRHNA and SNTAGT. The CDR3 measures 13 amino acids from cysteine to phenylalanine. Only the CDR3 DNA stays, 39 bases, in frame from base 1. V drops 6 bases and J drops 8 bases, leaving 17 bases in between. The TCR originated in a woman aged 25 to 39 with Graves' ophthalmopathy. Donor details come from another sample of the same person, matched by shared clones. The rearrangement combines TRBV6-4 with TRBJ2-7; D gene: possibly TRBD2, on 5 matching bases. What was sequenced was blood. The DNA sequence is given as TGTGCCAGCAGGCCCGATGGACTGGCCAAGCAGTACTTC. Its protein product is CASRPDGLAKQYF.